The sample holds many counts of the clone carrying this TCR beta chain. This entry comes from a study of blood T cells in healthy people across ages. No fewer than 7 million PBMCs went into each sample. Per sample, no less than 6 micrograms of total RNA were extracted. The CDR3 contains 15 residues. Trimming took off 1 base at V and 5 bases at J, with 15 bases between the two ends. Germline V gene sequence: CDR1 SGDLS, CDR2 YYNGEE. The use of a sample-barcoded 5' primer and a J-beta primer mix characterized a second PCR of about 7 to 12 cycles. Each cDNA was tagged by a template-switch adaptor containing 12 random nucleotides. A minimum of 2.5 million CDR3-containing paired-end reads was obtained for each sample. TCRdb called the 5' RACE reads again in MiXCR, with one record for every CDR3 protein. The table includes fewer than 800,000 distinct CDR3 sequences, around 32% detected once.

The sequencing sample was made of blood. The rearrangement links TRBV9 to TRBJ1-2; maybe TRBD1 (5 bases). The TCR originated in a woman of 80 years or more in good health. The CDR3 nucleotides read TGTGCCAGCAGCGTAACCCCGCAGGGCTATTATGGCTACACCTTC. Residues: CASSVTPQGYYGYTF.